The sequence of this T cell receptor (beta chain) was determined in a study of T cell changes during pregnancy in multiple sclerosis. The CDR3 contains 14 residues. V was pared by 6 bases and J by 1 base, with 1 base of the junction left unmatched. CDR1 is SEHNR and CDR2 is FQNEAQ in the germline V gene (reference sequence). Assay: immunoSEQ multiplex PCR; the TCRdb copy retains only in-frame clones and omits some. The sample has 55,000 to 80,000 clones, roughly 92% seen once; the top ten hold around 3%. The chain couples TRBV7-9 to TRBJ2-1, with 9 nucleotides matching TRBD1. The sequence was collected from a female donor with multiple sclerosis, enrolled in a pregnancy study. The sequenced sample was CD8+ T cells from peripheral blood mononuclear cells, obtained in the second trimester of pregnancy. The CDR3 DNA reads TGTGCCAGCAGGGACAGGGGATCCTACAATGAGCAGTTCTTC. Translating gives CASRDRGSYNEQFF. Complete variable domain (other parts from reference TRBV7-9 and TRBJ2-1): DTGVSQNPRHKITKRGQNVTFRCDPISEHNRLYWYRQTLGQGPEFLTYFQNEAQLEKSRLLSDRFSAERPKGSFSTLEIQRTEQGDSAMYLCASRDRGSYNEQFFGPGTRLTVL.